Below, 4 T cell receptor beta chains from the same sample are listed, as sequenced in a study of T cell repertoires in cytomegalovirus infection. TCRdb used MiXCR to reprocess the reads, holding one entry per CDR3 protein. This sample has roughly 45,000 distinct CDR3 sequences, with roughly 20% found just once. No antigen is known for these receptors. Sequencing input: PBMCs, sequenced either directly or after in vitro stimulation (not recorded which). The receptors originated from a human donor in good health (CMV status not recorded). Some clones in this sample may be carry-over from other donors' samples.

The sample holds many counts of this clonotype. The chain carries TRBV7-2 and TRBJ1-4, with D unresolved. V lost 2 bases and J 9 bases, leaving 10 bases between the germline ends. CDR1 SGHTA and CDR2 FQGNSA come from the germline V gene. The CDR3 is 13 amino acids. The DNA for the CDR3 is TGTGCCAGCAGCTTAAACGCCGTGCAAAAACTGTTTTTT. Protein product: CASSLNAVQKLFF.

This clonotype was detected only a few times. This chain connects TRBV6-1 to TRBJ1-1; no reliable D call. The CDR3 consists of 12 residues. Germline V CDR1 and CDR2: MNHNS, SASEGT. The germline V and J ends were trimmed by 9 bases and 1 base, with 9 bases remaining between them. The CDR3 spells CASIVGNTEAFF. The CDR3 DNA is TGTGCCAGTATTGTTGGGAACACTGAAGCTTTCTTT.

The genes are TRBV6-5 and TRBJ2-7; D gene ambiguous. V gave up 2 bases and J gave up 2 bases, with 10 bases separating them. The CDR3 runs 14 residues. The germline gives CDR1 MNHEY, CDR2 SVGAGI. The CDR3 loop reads CASSYEWRAYEQYF. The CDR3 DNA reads TGTGCCAGCAGTTACGAATGGCGAGCCTACGAGCAGTACTTC.

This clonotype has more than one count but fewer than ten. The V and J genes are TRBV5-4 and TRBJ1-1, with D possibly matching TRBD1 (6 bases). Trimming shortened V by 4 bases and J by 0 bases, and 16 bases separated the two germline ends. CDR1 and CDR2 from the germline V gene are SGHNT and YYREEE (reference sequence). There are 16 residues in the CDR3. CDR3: CASSPRGRGMNTEAFF. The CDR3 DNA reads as TGTGCCAGCAGCCCCCGGGGGAGGGGGATGAACACTGAAGCTTTCTTT.